This T cell receptor beta chain was observed in a study of blood T cell repertoires in COVID-19. At the level of the study: COVID-19 samples from acute and convalescent phases originated in the United States, Italy and Spain. Sources were T cells, B-cell-depleted T cells, or PBMCs; the material itself was cDNA or gDNA.

Original processing methods: From reference gene primer amplification, estimates of nucleated cell counts were derived. Profiled with immunoSEQ multiplex PCR; TCRdb holds only in-frame clones, not every one. The V and J calls and clone size come from that table; D and trimming were worked out from the DNA. The profile shows 140,000 to 150,000 clones, 80% to 90% of them singletons. The CDR3 runs 15 residues. The V gene end was trimmed by 6 bases and the J gene end by 2 bases; junction bases not matched to a gene: 6. Looked up from germline, CDR1 is LGHNT and CDR2 is FRNRAP. This clone was counted once.

The TCR comes from a human donor in a cohort sampled during active COVID-19. Material: peripheral blood. This rearrangement joins TRBV12-5 to TRBJ2-5; TRBD1 matches 10 bases. CDR3 coding DNA: TGTGCTAGTGGCACCGGACAGGGGGGACAAGAGACCCAGTACTTC. It translates to CASGTGQGGQETQYF.